This TCR beta chain was obtained from a study of T cells in localized non-small cell lung cancer. Study-wide points: Longer overall survival was seen with higher T cell density measured in blood. Only one tumor region went through sequencing, so heterogeneity may still be there. There were a median around 60 of the top 100 tumor clones appearing in adjacent lung. Exceeding tumor, uninvolved adjacent lung had the highest T cell clonality.

CDR1 and CDR2 from the germline V gene are LNHDA and SQIVND (reference sequence). The CDR3 length is 13 residues. TCRdb keeps only in-frame clones here, not all; method: immunoSEQ multiplex PCR. The sample lists 45,000 to 55,000 clones; approximately 75% were seen once. As for this clone: No antigen is known for it.

The rearrangement uses TRBV19 and TRBJ1-2; tentatively, D is TRBD1 (5 bases). This TCR was recovered from a man between 40 and 75 years old with stage I squamous cell lung carcinoma. The material was peripheral blood, obtained before any cancer treatment. The DNA for the CDR3 is TGTGTCAGCAGCCAGGGCATGAACTATGGCTACACCTTC. Protein sequence: CVSSQGMNYGYTF.